This T cell receptor beta chain was found in a study of spatial heterogeneity in lung cancer. Across the whole study: Consistent detection of more beta-chain than alpha-chain sequences was observed. A module score for T cells, taken from matched bulk RNA-seq, correlated strongly with TCR transcript counts in tumor regions. Points from the study as a whole: How many expanded intratumoral alpha and beta TCRs were present tracked the tumor mutation count, which was a count of nonsynonymous mutations.

In the library, each TCR cDNA molecule bore its own unique molecular identifier. TCRdb used MiXCR to reprocess the 5' RACE reads, holding one entry per CDR3 protein. The sample yields about 23,000 distinct CDR3 sequences, about 6% seen once. Time point of the sample: sample taken at primary tumor resection. The sequenced material consisted of unsorted whole RNA from tumor, nontumor lung or frozen PBMC. The ends were cut back, 8 bases at V and 0 bases at J, with 7 bases in the middle. Looked up from germline, CDR1 is MDHEN and CDR2 is SYDVKM. CDR3 length: 12 residues. This clonotype was counted ten times or more. Its antigen is not identified.

This receptor was obtained from a male donor with early-stage non-small cell lung cancer. The chain recombines TRBV28 with TRBJ1-1, with a tentative D call TRBD1 (5 bases). Specimen: lung tumor tissue, collected at surgery. CDR3 DNA sequence: TGTGCCAGCGAGGGGTTGAACACTGAAGCTTTCTTT. Protein sequence: CASEGLNTEAFF.